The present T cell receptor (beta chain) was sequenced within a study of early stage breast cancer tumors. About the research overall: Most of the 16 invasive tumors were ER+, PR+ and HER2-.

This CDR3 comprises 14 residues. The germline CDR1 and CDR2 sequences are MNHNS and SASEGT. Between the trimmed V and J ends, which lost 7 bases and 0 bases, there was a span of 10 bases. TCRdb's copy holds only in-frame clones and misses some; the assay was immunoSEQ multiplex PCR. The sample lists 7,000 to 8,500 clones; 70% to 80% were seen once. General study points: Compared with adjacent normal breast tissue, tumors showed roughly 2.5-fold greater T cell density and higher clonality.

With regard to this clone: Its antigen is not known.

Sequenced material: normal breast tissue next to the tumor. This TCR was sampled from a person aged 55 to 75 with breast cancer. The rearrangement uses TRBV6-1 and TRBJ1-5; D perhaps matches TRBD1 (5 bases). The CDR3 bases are TGTGCCAGCACAGGGACGAATAGCAATCAGCCCCAGCATTTT. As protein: CASTGTNSNQPQHF.